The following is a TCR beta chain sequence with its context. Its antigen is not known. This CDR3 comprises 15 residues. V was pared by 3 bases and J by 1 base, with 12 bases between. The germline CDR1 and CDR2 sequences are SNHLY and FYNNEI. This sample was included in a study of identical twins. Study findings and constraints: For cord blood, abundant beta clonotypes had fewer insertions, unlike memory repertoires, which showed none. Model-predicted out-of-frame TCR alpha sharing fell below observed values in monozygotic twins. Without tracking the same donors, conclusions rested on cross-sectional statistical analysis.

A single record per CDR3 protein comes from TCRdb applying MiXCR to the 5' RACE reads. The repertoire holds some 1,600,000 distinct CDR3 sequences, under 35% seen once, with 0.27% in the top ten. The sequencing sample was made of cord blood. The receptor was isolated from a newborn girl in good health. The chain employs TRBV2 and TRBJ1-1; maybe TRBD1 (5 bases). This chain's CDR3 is CASSEYRLGNTEAFF. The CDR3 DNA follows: TGTGCCAGCAGTGAGTACAGGCTGGGGAACACTGAAGCTTTCTTT.